These 5 T cell receptor beta chains share one sample of origin, sequenced in a study of shared clonotypes between healthy human individuals. Data came from immunoSEQ multiplex PCR; TCRdb stores just in-frame clones and leaves some out. The table records 300,000 to 400,000 clones, about 73% of them present only once. Sequenced input: memory CD4+ T cells sorted from blood. Subset meaning: CD45RA-negative fraction. All receptors come from a man under 40 in good health.

The chain recombines TRBV4-3 with TRBJ2-5; 10 nucleotides line up with TRBD2. This CDR3 is built from 15 residues. Germline loops: CDR1 LGHNA, CDR2 YSLEER. The junction had 9 bases not matched to a gene; V was cut back by 8 bases and J by 3 bases. Here the CDR3 DNA reads TGCGCCAGCGCCCGGGGGCTAGCGGGAGAAGAGACCCAGTACTTC. Its translation is CASARGLAGEETQYF.

V gene TRBV5-4 combines with J gene TRBJ2-7; D might be TRBD1 or TRBD2, each matching 5 bases. V shed 6 bases and J shed 5 bases, with 18 bases lying between them. This CDR3 has 14 residues. Germline V gene data show CDR1 as SGHNT and CDR2 as YYREEE (reference sequence). The CDR3 is CASTQVGEKNEQYF. The CDR3 coding sequence is TGTGCCAGCACCCAGGTGGGGGAAAAGAACGAGCAGTACTTC.

The chain links TRBV19 to TRBJ2-2, with unresolved D. Germline V lookup: CDR1 LNHDA, CDR2 SQIVND (reference sequence). The CDR3 is 15 residues long. Between the trimmed V and J ends, which lost 4 bases and 4 bases, there was a span of 13 bases. CDR3 residues: CASSNGRLITGELFF. The DNA for the CDR3 is TGTGCCAGTAGTAATGGGCGTTTAATCACCGGGGAGCTGTTTTTT.

CDR3 in amino acids: CASSRGLGYEQYF. CDR3 coding DNA: TGTGCCAGCAGCCGAGGACTAGGCTACGAGCAGTACTTC. The chain joins TRBV5-6 to TRBJ2-7, with 7 bases fitting TRBD2. Trimming cost V 4 bases and J 3 bases; bases outside gene matches: 4. The CDR3 covers 13 residues. Germline CDR1 reads SGHDT; CDR2 reads YYEEEE.

The chain carries TRBV7-6 and TRBJ2-1, with D uncertain. CDR3 length: 13 amino acids. Trimming took 1 base from V and 2 from J, leaving 3 bases between them. Looked up from germline, CDR1 is SGHVS and CDR2 is FNYEAQ. The CDR3 region is CASSLEPYNEQFF. The CDR3 nucleotides read TGTGCCAGCAGCTTAGAGCCCTACAATGAGCAGTTCTTC.